One and the same sample provided the 15 T cell receptor beta chains below, sequenced in a study of blood T cell repertoires in COVID-19. Profiled with immunoSEQ multiplex PCR; TCRdb holds only in-frame clones, not every one. Altogether 270,000 or so clones are present, less than 90% being singletons, with the ten largest covering less than 15%. What was sequenced was peripheral blood. The source of these receptors is a human donor in a cohort sampled during active COVID-19.

The rearrangement joins TRBV5-1 to TRBJ1-5; 9 positions agree with TRBD1. The CDR3 length is 13 residues. CDR1 and CDR2 from the germline V gene are SGHRS and YFSETQ. The trim removed 3 bases at V and 5 bases at J, leaving 0 bases unmatched. CDR3 in DNA: TGCGCCAGCAGCTGGACAGGGGATCAGCCCCAGCATTTT. It codes for CASSWTGDQPQHF.

The chain carries TRBV10-3 and TRBJ1-2; 10 nucleotides agree with TRBD1. Trimming cost V 11 bases and J 3 bases; bases outside gene matches: 12. Germline loops: CDR1 ENHRY, CDR2 SYGVKD. This CDR3 comprises 15 residues. CDR3 in DNA: TGTGCCTCACAGCCCGACAGGGGGCATCACTATGGCTACACCTTC. Amino acids: CASQPDRGHHYGYTF.

The chain employs TRBV7-8 and TRBJ1-5; 8 bases line up with TRBD1. The trim removed 2 bases at V and 4 bases at J, leaving 7 bases unmatched. Germline V gene sequence: CDR1 SGHVS, CDR2 FQNEAQ. This CDR3 region has 16 residues. CDR3 protein: CASSLQRTGWNQPQHF. The CDR3 region has the DNA TGTGCCAGCAGCTTACAACGGACAGGGTGGAATCAGCCCCAGCATTTT.

The chain uses TRBV3-1 (or the pseudogene TRBV3-2) and TRBJ2-1; TRBD2 matches at 7 bases. After removal of 4 bases from V and 9 bases from J, the junction contained 9 bases not matched to a gene. The CDR3 consists of 14 residues. Germline V gene lookup returns CDR1 LGHDT and CDR2 YNNKEL (reference sequence). CDR3 protein: CASSLSSGGVEQFF. CDR3 nucleotides: TGTGCCAGCAGCCTCAGCTCTGGGGGGGTTGAGCAGTTCTTC.

The chain recombines TRBV7-9 with TRBJ2-7; 7 bases match TRBD1. Trimming at V came to 7 bases and at J to 3 bases, leaving 6 bases not matched to a gene. Germline V CDR1 and CDR2: SEHNR, FQNEAQ (reference sequence). The length of the CDR3 is 13 residues. CDR3 residues: CASTGDRYYEQYF. CDR3 nucleotide sequence: TGTGCCAGCACAGGGGACAGATACTACGAGCAGTACTTC.

The gene calls are TRBV3-1 (or the pseudogene TRBV3-2) and TRBJ2-7; TRBD1 matches at 8 bases. The V and J ends lost 4 bases and 4 bases, in that order; junction bases with no gene match: 3. The CDR3 has 13 amino acids. Germline V CDR1 and CDR2: LGHDT, YNNKEL (reference sequence). DNA for the CDR3: TGTGCCAGCAGCCGGACAGGGTCATACGAGCAGTACTTC. It codes for CASSRTGSYEQYF.

The J gene is TRBJ2-7, the V gene TRBV5-1; 7 bases map to TRBD1. Germline V CDR1 and CDR2: SGHRS, YFSETQ. This CDR3 spans 13 amino acids. With V trimmed by 5 bases and J by 3 bases, 5 bases remained unmatched. CDR3 protein: CASRAGGFYEQYF. The CDR3 DNA sequence: TGCGCCAGCAGGGCAGGGGGATTCTACGAGCAGTACTTC.

Worth noting for this clone: Additional DNA sequences in this sample encode the identical CDR3. J is TRBJ2-7 and V is TRBV18, with 10 bases aligning to TRBD1. V was clipped by 2 bases and J by 3 bases; unmatched bases: 1. Germline CDR1 and CDR2: KGHSH and LQKENI. This CDR3 is built from 14 residues. As DNA, the CDR3 is TGTGCCAGCTCACCAGGGACAGGGGTCTACGAGCAGTACTTC. Its protein is CASSPGTGVYEQYF.

The chain is built from TRBV19 and TRBJ2-2; a possible D gene is TRBD2 (6 bases). CDR3 size: 14 residues. With 4 bases removed from V and 6 bases from J, the gap between germline ends came to 12 bases. Germline V gene lookup returns CDR1 LNHDA and CDR2 SQIVND (reference sequence). CDR3 nucleotide sequence: TGTGCCAGTAGTAATTTCGGAGGGCCCGGGGAGCTGTTTTTT. Protein product: CASSNFGGPGELFF. Full variable domain (outside the CDR3, taken from reference TRBV19 and TRBJ2-2): DGGITQSPKYLFRKEGQNVTLSCEQNLNHDAMYWYRQDPGQGLRLIYYSQIVNDFQKGDIAEGYSVSREKKESFPLTVTSAQKNPTAFYLCASSNFGGPGELFFGEGSRLTVL.

V and J are TRBV6-6 and TRBJ2-7, with 10 bases fitting TRBD1. The CDR3 extends over 11 amino acids. V shed 6 bases, J shed 12 bases, and the junction held 5 bases outside the gene matches. Germline V gives CDR1 MNHNY, CDR2 SVGAGI (reference sequence). CDR3 in DNA: TGTGCCAGCAGCCGGGACAGGGGTCCGTACTTC. This encodes CASSRDRGPYF.

The chain uses TRBV3-1 (or the pseudogene TRBV3-2) and TRBJ2-2; 12 bases are shared with TRBD2. V lost 3 bases to trimming and J lost 7 bases; unmatched junction nucleotides: 6. Germline CDR1 reads LGHDT; CDR2 reads YNNKEL (reference sequence). This CDR3 comprises 16 residues. The CDR3 reads CASSQAGLAGFGELFF. CDR3 bases: TGTGCCAGCAGCCAGGCGGGACTAGCGGGTTTCGGGGAGCTGTTTTTT.

The chain is built from TRBV9 and TRBJ2-1; TRBD2 matches at 8 bases. Germline V gene lookup returns CDR1 SGDLS and CDR2 YYNGEE. Trimming took 3 bases from V and 6 from J; bases not matched to a gene: 8. CDR3 length equals 15 residues. This CDR3 reads CASSAVSGSSNEQFF. The CDR3 DNA reads TGTGCCAGCAGCGCAGTAAGCGGGAGTAGCAATGAGCAGTTCTTC.

The genes are TRBV7-2 and TRBJ1-1; a possible D gene is TRBD1 (5 bases). CDR3 length: 14 amino acids. The germline V and J ends were trimmed by 5 bases and 8 bases, with 18 bases remaining between them. Germline lookup yields CDR1 SGHTA and CDR2 FQGNSA. The CDR3 here is CASSASSGLQEAFF. The CDR3 coding sequence is TGTGCCAGCAGCGCCAGCTCAGGGCTCCAAGAAGCTTTCTTT.

This sequence joins TRBV7-2 and TRBJ2-5; 9 bases align to TRBD2. The ends lost 3 bases at V and 4 bases at J; junction bases unmatched: 3. The CDR3 totals 14 residues. Germline loops: CDR1 SGHTA, CDR2 FQGNSA. The CDR3 DNA sequence: TGTGCCAGCAGCTTTAGCGGGAGTGGAGAGACCCAGTACTTC. It codes for CASSFSGSGETQYF.

The chain uses TRBV25-1 and TRBJ1-6; D ambiguous. The germline gives CDR1 MGHDK, CDR2 SYGVNS. The V gene lost 8 bases and the J gene lost 8 bases, with 13 bases spanning the gap. This CDR3 is 13 amino acids long. The CDR3 DNA is TGTGCCAGCCCTACGAGACGGGATTCACCCCTCCACTTT. Translation gives CASPTRRDSPLHF.